Here is one T cell receptor beta chain with its context. Assay used: immunoSEQ multiplex PCR; TCRdb lists only in-frame clones, some missing. The sample holds about 84,000 clones, 90% to 95% seen once. These data originate in a study of OX40 agonist ivuxolimab in advanced cancers. Overall study context: The patients received ivuxolimab by intravenous route every 2 weeks at 0.01 to 10 mg/kg. Patients treated during dose escalation were battling hepatocellular carcinoma, melanoma, renal cell or head and neck cancer.

Sampling times: baseline, cycle 4 day 1, cycle 7 day 1. The CDR3 has 15 residues. Trimming removed 0 bases from V and 8 bases from J; junction bases left unmatched: 7. The germline CDR1 and CDR2 sequences are SGHNT and YYREEE (reference sequence). This clonotype originated in an adult with an advanced solid tumor such as melanoma, head and neck, liver or kidney cancer. Sequencing was performed on CD4+ or CD8+ T cells sorted from blood, taken in a trial of the OX40 agonist ivuxolimab. The chain links TRBV5-4 to TRBJ2-1; 8 nucleotides align to TRBD1. CDR3 bases: TGTGCCAGCAGCTTGGGCCAGGGGGCTCTGGATGAGCAGTTCTTC. It translates to CASSLGQGALDEQFF.